Presented here are 5 T cell receptor beta chains from one specimen sequenced in a study of blood T cell repertoires in COVID-19. The data were produced by immunoSEQ multiplex PCR, yet TCRdb's version contains in-frame clones alone and is incomplete. The sample carries about 200,000 clones, 65% to 90% recorded once. Sample: peripheral blood. These receptor sequences come from a man aged 80 or over with acute or convalescent COVID-19.

The chain links TRBV19 to TRBJ2-3, with 9 bases aligning to TRBD2. The CDR3 is made up of 18 amino acids. Germline values: CDR1 LNHDA, CDR2 SQIVND (reference sequence). The trim removed 3 bases at V and 4 bases at J, leaving 14 bases unmatched. In nucleotides, the CDR3 is TGTGCCAGTAGTATTGGCCGGGACAGCCGGACTAGCGCAGATACGCAGTATTTT. It encodes CASSIGRDSRTSADTQYF.

The rearrangement joins TRBV5-1 to TRBJ2-5; D possibly corresponds to TRBD1 (6 bases). CDR3 length: 15 residues. Germline loops: CDR1 SGHRS, CDR2 YFSETQ. The V gene lost 0 bases and the J gene lost 2 bases, with 11 bases spanning the gap. The CDR3, as DNA: TGCGCCAGCAGCTTGGCCGGGACAAAACAAGAGACCCAGTACTTC. Its translation: CASSLAGTKQETQYF.

The chain recombines TRBV5-1 with TRBJ1-4; D is undetermined. V lost 3 bases, J lost 0 bases, and 15 bases lay in between. This CDR3 region has 17 residues. The germline CDR1 and CDR2 sequences are SGHRS and YFSETQ. For the CDR3, the DNA is TGCGCCAGCAGCTGGGTTTTCTCAGGTGCAACTAATGAAAAACTGTTTTTT. Residues: CASSWVFSGATNEKLFF.

The rearrangement uses TRBV15 and TRBJ1-2; a weak D match, TRBD1 (5 bases). Per germline, CDR1 LNHNV and CDR2 YYDKDF (reference sequence). The CDR3 is 15 residues long. V lost 3 bases to trimming and J lost 4 bases, with 15 bases between them. The DNA of the CDR3 is TGTGCCACCAGCAGCTCAGGGACTAGTGGCTATGGCTACACCTTC. Protein product: CATSSSGTSGYGYTF.

This chain uses TRBV6-4 with TRBJ2-1, with unresolved D. With 2 bases removed from V and 0 bases from J, the gap between germline ends came to 8 bases. The CDR3 loop spans 15 amino acids. Germline V gene sequence: CDR1 MRHNA, CDR2 SNTAGT. The CDR3 reads CASSDNVNSYNEQFF. CDR3 nucleotides: TGTGCCAGCAGTGACAATGTAAACTCCTACAATGAGCAGTTCTTC.